A single sample is the source of the 23 T cell receptor beta chains below, sequenced in a study of blood T cell repertoires in COVID-19. Libraries were prepared by immunoSEQ multiplex PCR; TCRdb keeps only in-frame clonotypes and omits some of them. The repertoire holds 70,000 or so clones, with under 95% as singletons. Sequencing used peripheral blood. These receptors were obtained from a man in his forties or fifties with acute or convalescent COVID-19.

The chain joins TRBV28 to TRBJ1-6; D gene unclear. This CDR3 has 12 amino acids. V lost 3 bases and J lost 9, with 6 bases in between. Germline loops: CDR1 MDHEN, CDR2 SYDVKM. The DNA for the CDR3 is TGTGCCAGCAGTTTGAGGCGTTCACCCCTCCACTTT. Protein sequence: CASSLRRSPLHF.

V gene TRBV3-1 (or the pseudogene TRBV3-2) combines with J gene TRBJ2-1; 10 bases map to TRBD2. With V trimmed by 4 bases and J by 0 bases, 9 bases remained unmatched. Germline values: CDR1 LGHDT, CDR2 YNNKEL (reference sequence). CDR3 length: 18 residues. The CDR3 is CASSLLSGGKSSYNEQFF. In nucleotides, the CDR3 is TGTGCCAGCAGCCTCCTTAGCGGGGGGAAAAGCTCCTACAATGAGCAGTTCTTC.

The chain recombines TRBV4-1 with TRBJ1-5; 9 nucleotides align to TRBD1. This CDR3 has 16 amino acids. Trimming at V came to 0 bases and at J to 5 bases, leaving 5 bases not matched to a gene. Per the germline V gene, CDR1 is MGHRA and CDR2 is YSYEKL. DNA of the CDR3: TGCGCCAGCAGCCAAGATGGGGGGACAGGGTATCAGCCCCAGCATTTT. It codes for CASSQDGGTGYQPQHF.

This chain joins TRBV9 and TRBJ1-2, with 7 bases identical to TRBD1. CDR3 length: 13 amino acids. Germline V gene sequence: CDR1 SGDLS, CDR2 YYNGEE. The trim removed 3 bases at V and 8 bases at J, leaving 7 bases unmatched. The CDR3: CASSGDRESGYTF. In DNA form, the CDR3 reads TGTGCCAGCAGCGGAGACAGGGAAAGCGGCTACACCTTC.

The CDR3: CASSHTFGTGVETQYF. Written as DNA, the CDR3 is TGTGCCAGCAGTCATACATTCGGGACAGGGGTCGAGACCCAGTACTTC. V usage is TRBV6-2 or TRBV6-3 and J usage is TRBJ2-5; 10 bases agree with TRBD1. The CDR3 runs 16 residues. Unmatched junction bases numbered 11, after V lost 5 bases and J lost 5 bases. Germline values: CDR1 MNHEY, CDR2 SVGEGT.

The chain employs TRBV14 and TRBJ2-5; 9 bases are a match to TRBD2. Trimming removed 1 base from V and 3 bases from J; junction bases left unmatched: 6. The CDR3 has 16 residues. CDR1 is SGHDN and CDR2 is FVKESK in the germline V gene. CDR3 region: CASSQVGTSLEETQYF. For the CDR3, the DNA is TGTGCCAGCAGCCAAGTGGGGACTAGCTTAGAAGAGACCCAGTACTTC.

The V call is TRBV4-1, the J call TRBJ2-5; 10 bases line up with TRBD2. CDR3 length: 15 residues. From germline, CDR1 is MGHRA and CDR2 YSYEKL. With 3 bases clipped from V and 6 bases from J, the junction kept 7 bases outside the gene matches. DNA for the CDR3: TGCGCCAGCAGCCAGGCTAGCGGGAGCGGAAAGACCCAGTACTTC. Amino acid sequence: CASSQASGSGKTQYF.

The J gene is TRBJ2-7, the V gene TRBV2; 8 nucleotides align to TRBD1. The CDR3 sequence is 13 residues long. J lost 4 bases, V lost 8 bases, and 7 bases had no gene match. The germline gives CDR1 SNHLY, CDR2 FYNNEI. The DNA for the CDR3 is TGTGCCAGCTCCCGGGACAGGATATACGAGCAGTACGTC. Protein product: CASSRDRIYEQYV.

The V and J genes are TRBV14 and TRBJ1-1, with D possibly matching TRBD1 (6 bases). The V gene's germline CDR1 is SGHDN and CDR2 FVKESK. Trimming removed 0 bases from V and 6 bases from J, with 11 bases in between. The CDR3 is 14 residues long. In DNA, the CDR3 is TGTGCCAGCAGCCAAGACAGGGGTATACCTGAAGCTTTCTTT. This translates into CASSQDRGIPEAFF.

The chain has TRBV28 and TRBJ1-2; 9 nucleotides align to TRBD1. The junction had 9 bases not matched to a gene; V was cut back by 3 bases and J by 7 bases. The CDR3 has 15 residues. The germline V gene encodes CDR1 MDHEN and CDR2 SYDVKM. The CDR3 here is CASSFGGQGIGGYTF. The CDR3 coding sequence is TGTGCCAGCAGTTTTGGGGGACAGGGTATAGGTGGCTACACCTTC.

This clone was detected only once. J is TRBJ2-3 and V is TRBV1; the table's D call, TRBD1, has no DNA check behind it. TRBV1 is deemed a pseudogene. The CDR3 is 16 residues long. Written as DNA, the CDR3 is TGCACCAGCACCGCACCGGGACAGGGGGGCACAGATACGCAGTATTTT. This encodes CTSTAPGQGGTDTQYF.

The rearrangement joins TRBV27 to TRBJ2-7; TRBD1 might be the D (7 bases). Germline loops: CDR1 MNHEY, CDR2 SMNVEV (reference sequence). V shed 3 bases and J shed 3 bases, with 15 bases lying between them. The CDR3 extends over 15 amino acids. The CDR3 is CASSFTGEVGYEQYF. CDR3 bases: TGTGCCAGCAGTTTCACAGGGGAGGTTGGCTACGAGCAGTACTTC.

A word on this clone: In the same sample, other DNA sequences code for this CDR3. The chain is built from TRBV7-9 and TRBJ1-5; no definite D call. The CDR3 consists of 13 residues. V lost 2 bases and J 2 bases, leaving 4 bases between the germline ends. The germline CDR1 and CDR2 sequences are SEHNR and FQNEAQ (reference sequence). CDR3 amino acids: CASSLSGNQPQHF. The CDR3 DNA sequence: TGTGCCAGCAGCTTATCAGGCAATCAGCCCCAGCATTTT.

The chain joins TRBV15 to TRBJ2-5, with 7 bases fitting TRBD2. V shed 0 bases and J 4 bases; nucleotides not matched to a gene: 2. Germline assignment: CDR1 LNHNV and CDR2 YYDKDF (reference sequence). The length of the CDR3 is 14 residues. The CDR3 DNA follows: TGTGCCACCAGCAGAGATTCGGGGGGAGAGACCCAGTACTTC. It translates to CATSRDSGGETQYF.

The V gene is TRBV5-1, the J gene TRBJ2-5, with D maybe TRBD1 (6 bases). The V gene's germline CDR1 is SGHRS and CDR2 YFSETQ. The CDR3 loop spans 14 amino acids. V dropped 0 bases and J dropped 4 bases, with 10 bases sitting between them. The CDR3 loop reads CASSLDRAGETQYF. The CDR3 DNA reads TGCGCCAGCAGCTTGGACAGGGCTGGAGAGACCCAGTACTTC.

The gene calls are TRBV24-1 and TRBJ2-3; a possible D gene is TRBD2 (6 bases). CDR1 KGHDR and CDR2 SFDVKD come from the germline V gene. The CDR3 runs 18 residues. V dropped 3 bases and J dropped 1 base, with 19 bases sitting between them. Written as DNA, the CDR3 is TGTGCCACCAGTGATCCCCCGTCGGGGGAACCTGGCACAGATACGCAGTATTTT. It translates to CATSDPPSGEPGTDTQYF.

The rearrangement uses TRBV19 and TRBJ2-7; TRBD1 is a possible D gene (6 bases). Deletions cut 3 bases from V and 2 bases from J, with 14 bases between. The germline V gene encodes CDR1 LNHDA and CDR2 SQIVND (reference sequence). The CDR3 runs 15 residues. The CDR3 reads CASSIYGTPAYEQYF. CDR3 nucleotide sequence: TGTGCCAGTAGTATTTATGGGACACCAGCCTACGAGCAGTACTTC. Full variable domain (rest looked up from reference TRBV19 and TRBJ2-7): DGGITQSPKYLFRKEGQNVTLSCEQNLNHDAMYWYRQDPGQGLRLIYYSQIVNDFQKGDIAEGYSVSREKKESFPLTVTSAQKNPTAFYLCASSIYGTPAYEQYFGPGTRLTVT.

This clone was detected once. The CDR3 loop is CASRDRGRRPNTGELFF. The CDR3 DNA follows: TGTGCCAGCAGGGACAGGGGGCGCAGGCCGAACACCGGGGAGCTGTTTTTT. This chain links TRBV28 with TRBJ2-2, with 11 positions matching TRBD1. The germline V gene has CDR1 MDHEN and CDR2 SYDVKM. The trim removed 6 bases at V and 0 bases at J, leaving 6 bases unmatched. The CDR3 contains 17 residues.

V gene TRBV9 combines with J gene TRBJ2-1; 10 bases align to TRBD2. J gave up 9 bases and V 4 bases, and 10 bases lay outside the gene matches. Germline loops: CDR1 SGDLS, CDR2 YYNGEE. This CDR3 spans 15 amino acids. The CDR3 nucleotides read TGTGCCAGCAGCTTCCCAGCGGGGGGGCATTTTGAGCAGTTCTTC. Its translation: CASSFPAGGHFEQFF.

J is TRBJ1-5 and V is TRBV6-1; 7 positions match TRBD1. In germline, CDR1 is MNHNS, CDR2 SASEGT. This CDR3 region has 15 residues. Unmatched junction bases numbered 9, after V lost 3 bases and J lost 7 bases. The CDR3 is CASSEGGGGRQPQHF. The CDR3, as DNA: TGTGCCAGCAGTGAGGGTGGAGGGGGCAGGCAGCCCCAGCATTTT.

The chain recombines TRBV28 with TRBJ1-1; D call uncertain. CDR3 size: 12 residues. Trimming took off 4 bases at V and 6 bases at J, with 9 bases between the two ends. Germline CDR1 is MDHEN and CDR2 is SYDVKM. The CDR3 DNA sequence: TGTGCCAGCAGTTCCCTTTCGGCTGAAGCTTTCTTT. Translation gives CASSSLSAEAFF.

This clone was seen only once. This chain links TRBV24-1 with TRBJ2-7; 7 nucleotides align to TRBD2. V shed 3 bases, J shed 0 bases, and the junction held 4 bases outside the gene matches. This CDR3 has 15 residues. The V gene's germline CDR1 is KGHDR and CDR2 SFDVKD. The CDR3 reads CATSDVASGSYEQYF. The CDR3 nucleotides read TGTGCCACCAGTGATGTGGCTAGCGGCTCCTACGAGCAGTACTTC.

This clone was detected only a few times. V usage is TRBV6-6 and J usage is TRBJ1-6; 7 bases are a match to TRBD1. V lost 10 bases, J lost 10 bases, and 10 bases stayed unmatched. Germline V gene sequence: CDR1 MNHNY, CDR2 SVGAGI (reference sequence). CDR3 length: 13 amino acids. CDR3 bases: TGTGCCACCCGAGGAGGGGGCACGTCACCCCTCCACTTT. It encodes CATRGGGTSPLHF.